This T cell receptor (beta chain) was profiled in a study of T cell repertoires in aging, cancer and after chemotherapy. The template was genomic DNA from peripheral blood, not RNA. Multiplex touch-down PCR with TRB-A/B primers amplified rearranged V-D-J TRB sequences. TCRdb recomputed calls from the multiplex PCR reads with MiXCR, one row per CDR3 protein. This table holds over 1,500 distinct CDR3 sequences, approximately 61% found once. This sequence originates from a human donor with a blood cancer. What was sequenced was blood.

In nucleotides, the CDR3 is TGCAGTGCTAGCGGGATAGTCGGTGAGACCCAGTACTTC. This gives the protein CSASGIVGETQYF. This sequence joins TRBV20-1 and TRBJ2-5, with D maybe TRBD2 (5 bases). Trimming removed 3 bases at V and 5 bases at J, with 13 bases between. Germline V gene sequence: CDR1 DFQATT, CDR2 SNEGSKA (reference sequence). This CDR3 comprises 13 residues.